The sequence of this T cell receptor (beta chain) was determined in a study of T cells in Graves' hyperthyroidism and ophthalmopathy. Trimming cost V 0 bases and J 7 bases; bases outside gene matches: 13. The length of the CDR3 is 18 residues. The germline V gene encodes CDR1 LNHNV and CDR2 YYDKDF (reference sequence). The CDR3 regions of TCR beta were amplified from RNA transcripts. A set of HTBI primers served as the primers for a first-round RT-PCR of the TCR CDR3. Via MiXCR, TCRdb re-called the multiplex PCR reads, giving one row per CDR3 protein. The sample contains about 500,000 distinct CDR3 sequences, 15% to 20% of which appear only once. On the basis of clinical symptoms, serum thyroxine and TRAb, thyroid ultrasound and orbital computed tomography, diagnoses were made.

The rearrangement links TRBV15 to TRBJ1-4, with 8 nucleotides matching TRBD1. The clonotype was recovered from a woman aged 30 to 39 with Graves' ophthalmopathy. Specimen: blood. This CDR3 is CATSREPTGDRGLEKLFF. CDR3 coding DNA: TGTGCCACCAGCAGAGAGCCGACTGGCGACAGGGGACTTGAAAAACTGTTTTTT.